The entry below describes one T cell receptor (beta chain). The source of the sample is a study of early T cells in non-severe SARS-CoV-2 infection. Attachment of unique molecular identifiers to individual cDNA molecules was performed. TCRdb called the 5' RACE reads again in MiXCR, with one record for every CDR3 protein. Of some 33,000 distinct CDR3 sequences in the sample, under 6.5% were seen once. Between the trimmed V and J ends, which lost 2 bases and 3 bases, there was a span of 9 bases. CDR1 DFQATT and CDR2 SNEGSKA come from the germline V gene (reference sequence). This CDR3 is built from 13 residues.

The chain is built from TRBV20-1 and TRBJ2-3; D may be TRBD1 or TRBD2 (7 bases each). The sequenced sample was whole blood. The sequence was obtained from an adult who was a healthcare worker with PCR-confirmed SARS-CoV-2 infection or an uninfected control (not recorded which). The CDR3 protein is CSARQGGTDTQYF. The CDR3 region has the DNA TGCAGTGCTAGACAGGGGGGGACAGATACGCAGTATTTT.